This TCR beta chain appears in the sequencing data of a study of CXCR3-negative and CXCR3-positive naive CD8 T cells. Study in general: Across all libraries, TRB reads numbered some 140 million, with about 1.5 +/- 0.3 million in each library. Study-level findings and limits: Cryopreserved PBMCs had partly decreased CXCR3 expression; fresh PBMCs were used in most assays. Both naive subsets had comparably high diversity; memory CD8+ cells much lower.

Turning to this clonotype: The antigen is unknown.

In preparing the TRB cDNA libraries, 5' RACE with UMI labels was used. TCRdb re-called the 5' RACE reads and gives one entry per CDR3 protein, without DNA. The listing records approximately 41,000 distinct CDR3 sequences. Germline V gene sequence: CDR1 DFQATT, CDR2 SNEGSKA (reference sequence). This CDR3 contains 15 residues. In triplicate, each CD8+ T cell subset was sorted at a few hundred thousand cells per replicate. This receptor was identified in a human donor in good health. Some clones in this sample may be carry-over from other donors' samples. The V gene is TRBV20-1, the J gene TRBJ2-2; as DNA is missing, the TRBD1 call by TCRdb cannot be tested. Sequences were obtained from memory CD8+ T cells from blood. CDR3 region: CSARREDRDAGELFF.